A single sample is the source of the 26 T cell receptor beta chains below, sequenced in a study of cytomegalovirus exposure and HLA in healthy donors. PCR amplification relied on 60 Vbeta primers (plus 13 Jbeta primers). Method: immunoSEQ multiplex PCR; TCRdb's copy keeps in-frame clones and lacks some. The repertoire holds approximately 110,000 clones, with about four fifths as singletons. Sequencing input: PBMCs. All receptors come from a man aged 30-40 years in good health and CMV-seropositive.

Written as DNA, the CDR3 is TGTGCCAGCAGCTTAGGAACAGCTAACTATGGCTACACCTTC. Encoded protein: CASSLGTANYGYTF. The chain uses TRBV11-3 and TRBJ1-2; D is ambiguous. This CDR3 contains 14 residues. Germline V gene sequence: CDR1 SGHNT, CDR2 YENEEA. Trimming shortened V by 1 base and J by 0 bases, and 6 bases separated the two germline ends.

The rearrangement links TRBV6-5 to TRBJ1-1; TRBD1 is a possible D gene (5 bases). The CDR3 is made up of 14 amino acids. Trimming left V 2 bases short and J 2 bases short, with 9 bases between. Germline V gene data show CDR1 as MNHEY and CDR2 as SVGAGI. The CDR3 sequence: CASSYRGGNTEAFF. CDR3 DNA: TGTGCCAGCAGTTACCGGGGGGGAAACACTGAAGCTTTCTTT.

The J gene is TRBJ1-3, the V gene TRBV15, with 8 bases fitting TRBD1. The CDR3 has 16 amino acids. Germline CDR1 reads LNHNV; CDR2 reads YYDKDF (reference sequence). The junction had 10 bases not matched to a gene; V was cut back by 5 bases and J by 4 bases. Here the CDR3 reads CATSESPRGRGNTIYF. CDR3 nucleotide sequence: TGTGCCACCAGCGAATCTCCCAGGGGGCGCGGAAACACCATATATTTT.

This clone showed up just once. V gene TRBV2 combines with J gene TRBJ2-2; perhaps TRBD1 as D (6 bases). Looked up from germline, CDR1 is SNHLY and CDR2 is FYNNEI. Trimming stripped 4 bases from V and 8 bases from J, with 17 bases between. This CDR3 is 15 amino acids long. The CDR3 nucleotides are TGTGCCAGCAGTGTCCAGACAGGCGCCGGAGGGGAGCTGTTTTTT. Its protein product is CASSVQTGAGGELFF. The full variable domain, in which reference TRBV2 and TRBJ2-2 provide the parts outside the CDR3, is EPEVTQTPSHQVTQMGQEVILRCVPISNHLYFYWYRQILGQKVEFLVSFYNNEISEKSEIFDDQFSVERPDGSNFTLKIRSTKLEDSAMYFCASSVQTGAGGELFFGEGSRLTVL.

The genes are TRBV2 and TRBJ2-7; D is possibly TRBD1 (5 bases). CDR3 size: 13 residues. Trimming cost V 3 bases and J 3 bases, with 9 bases left between them. Germline values: CDR1 SNHLY, CDR2 FYNNEI. Here the CDR3 DNA reads TGTGCCAGCAGTGACCGACAGAACTACGAGCAGTACGTC. Amino acid sequence: CASSDRQNYEQYV.

The rearrangement links TRBV5-1 to TRBJ1-5, with 7 bases fitting TRBD1. Looked up from germline, CDR1 is SGHRS and CDR2 is YFSETQ. V trimming: 7 bases; J trimming: 0 bases; junction bases outside the gene matches: 7. The CDR3 has 15 amino acids. The CDR3 DNA sequence: TGCGCCAGCCGCAGGGGGACTGGTAGCAATCAGCCCCAGCATTTT. It specifies CASRRGTGSNQPQHF.

The rearrangement joins TRBV28 to TRBJ2-1; TRBD1 aligns across 8 bases. Germline assignment: CDR1 MDHEN and CDR2 SYDVKM. This CDR3 contains 19 residues. V lost 7 bases and J lost 2; bases outside the gene matches: 19. This CDR3 reads CASNGSRSRGQGTYNEQFF. Written as DNA, the CDR3 is TGTGCCAGCAACGGGAGCCGGAGCAGAGGACAGGGAACCTACAATGAGCAGTTCTTC.

V usage is TRBV6-1 and J usage is TRBJ1-6; D is perhaps TRBD1 (5 bases). Germline V gene data show CDR1 as MNHNS and CDR2 as SASEGT. This CDR3 spans 16 amino acids. Trimming removed 4 bases from V and 10 bases from J, with 20 bases in between. DNA for the CDR3: TGTGCCAGCAGTGTGCCCCTTCGGGGGGAACTGTCACCCCTCCACTTT. Translating it yields CASSVPLRGELSPLHF.

Only one count was recorded for this clone. This chain links TRBV28 with TRBJ2-7; a weak D match, TRBD1 (6 bases). V was trimmed by 4 bases and J by 1 base, leaving 8 bases between them. In germline, CDR1 is MDHEN, CDR2 SYDVKM. This CDR3 region has 13 residues. The CDR3 sequence is CASSSGQSYEQYV. Written as DNA, the CDR3 is TGTGCCAGCAGTTCCGGACAGTCCTACGAGCAGTACGTC.

This chain links TRBV27 with TRBJ2-1, with D possibly matching TRBD1 (5 bases). The CDR3 has 12 amino acids. Germline V gives CDR1 MNHEY, CDR2 SMNVEV (reference sequence). Trimming shortened V by 8 bases and J by 8 bases, and 13 bases separated the two germline ends. The CDR3 here is CASSQGRDEQFF. In DNA, the CDR3 is TGTGCCAGCTCCCAGGGTAGGGATGAGCAGTTCTTC.

The V gene is TRBV9, the J gene TRBJ1-5; D not resolved. V shed 8 bases and J shed 0 bases, with 6 bases lying between them. Germline loops: CDR1 SGDLS, CDR2 YYNGEE. The length of the CDR3 is 12 residues. CDR3: CASGGSNQPQHF. In DNA, the CDR3 is TGTGCCAGTGGAGGTAGCAATCAGCCCCAGCATTTT.

The J gene is TRBJ2-7, the V gene TRBV7-6; no firm D call. The length of the CDR3 is 14 residues. Per the germline V gene, CDR1 is SGHVS and CDR2 is FNYEAQ. V lost 0 bases, J lost 9 bases, and 15 bases lay in between. The CDR3 region has the DNA TGTGCCAGCAGCTTAGCCCCAACCGACTCGCGGCAGTACGTC. It encodes CASSLAPTDSRQYV.

In this sample, this clone turned up a few times. The V gene is TRBV19, the J gene TRBJ1-2; 9 positions match TRBD1. Germline CDR1 and CDR2: LNHDA and SQIVND (reference sequence). With 1 base clipped from V and 4 bases from J, the junction kept 7 bases outside the gene matches. This CDR3 comprises 16 residues. The CDR3, as DNA: TGTGCCAGTAGTATAGTCGGGACAGGGAAACGCTATGGCTACACCTTC. It is translated as CASSIVGTGKRYGYTF. Variable domain in full (rest from reference TRBV19 and TRBJ1-2): DGGITQSPKYLFRKEGQNVTLSCEQNLNHDAMYWYRQDPGQGLRLIYYSQIVNDFQKGDIAEGYSVSREKKESFPLTVTSAQKNPTAFYLCASSIVGTGKRYGYTFGSGTRLTVV.

The CDR3 protein is CASYTNHSTGELFF. The CDR3 nucleotides are TGCGCCAGCTATACGAACCACAGCACCGGGGAGCTGTTTTTT. The chain couples TRBV10-1 to TRBJ2-2; D remains ambiguous. Trimming left V 8 bases short and J 4 bases short, with 14 bases between. CDR1 and CDR2 (germline): WNHNN, SYGVQD (reference sequence). The CDR3 contains 14 residues.

J is TRBJ1-5 and V is TRBV29-1; no firm D call. This CDR3 contains 13 residues. Germline CDR1 and CDR2: SQVTM and ANQGSEA. Trimming left V 1 base short and J 0 bases short, with 4 bases between. CDR3 region: CSVEVDSNQPQHF. The CDR3 DNA is TGCAGCGTTGAAGTAGATAGCAATCAGCCCCAGCATTTT.

This chain connects TRBV7-2 to TRBJ2-3; possible D gene TRBD1, 5 bases. Trimming removed 1 base from V and 5 bases from J, with 10 bases in between. The CDR3 runs to 14 residues. The germline gives CDR1 SGHTA, CDR2 FQGNSA. CDR3 DNA: TGTGCCAGCAGCTTAGAGGCGACAGTAGATACGCAGTATTTT. This codes for CASSLEATVDTQYF.

This sequence joins TRBV28 and TRBJ2-1; D may be TRBD2 (6 bases). This CDR3 has 13 amino acids. Trimming left V 6 bases short and J 7 bases short, with 13 bases between. Germline CDR1 MDHEN, CDR2 SYDVKM. DNA for the CDR3: TGTGCCAGCAGCGCGGGACTCCAGAATGAGCAGTTCTTC. It yields the protein CASSAGLQNEQFF.

The chain uses TRBV5-4 and TRBJ2-7; 8 bases are shared with TRBD1. The CDR3 runs 15 residues. CDR1 is SGHNT and CDR2 is YYREEE in the germline V gene (reference sequence). Losses at the gene ends were 4 bases for V and 7 bases for J; bases not matched to a gene: 13. CDR3 nucleotide sequence: TGTGCCAGCAGCCCCCGGGACAGGAACCTCGGGGAGCAGTACGTC. Residues: CASSPRDRNLGEQYV.

The chain is built from TRBV5-1 and TRBJ2-3; D remains ambiguous. Germline CDR1 and CDR2: SGHRS and YFSETQ. V shed 4 bases and J shed 2 bases, with 8 bases lying between them. The CDR3 sequence is 13 residues long. The CDR3 nucleotides read TGCGCCAGCAGCAGAGAACCCACAGATACGCAGTATTTT. Protein sequence: CASSREPTDTQYF.

The chain joins TRBV7-3 to TRBJ2-7; 7 nucleotides align to TRBD2. V gave up 5 bases and J gave up 6 bases; unmatched junction bases: 10. CDR1 and CDR2 from the germline V gene are SGHTA and FQGTGA. The CDR3 has 14 amino acids. The chain's CDR3 is CASSANGRFSEQYF. The CDR3 DNA reads as TGTGCCAGCAGCGCAAACGGGAGGTTCTCCGAGCAGTACTTC.

The DNA for the CDR3 is TGCAGTGCTACCACTGGAAACACCATATATTTT. Protein product: CSATTGNTIYF. This sequence joins TRBV20-1 and TRBJ1-3; no clear D. The CDR3 extends over 11 amino acids. The ends were cut back, 4 bases at V and 2 bases at J, with 3 bases in the middle. The germline V gene encodes CDR1 DFQATT and CDR2 SNEGSKA (reference sequence).

In the case of this clone: Other DNA sequences in the sample encode the same CDR3. The chain uses TRBV7-3 and TRBJ2-5; TRBD2 might be the D (6 bases). Trimming left V 5 bases short and J 0 bases short, with 7 bases between. In germline, CDR1 is SGHTA, CDR2 FQGTGA. The CDR3 totals 13 residues. CDR3 region: CASSRGNQETQYF. In DNA, the CDR3 is TGTGCCAGCAGCCGCGGGAACCAAGAGACCCAGTACTTC.

V is TRBV5-1 and J is TRBJ2-5; D gene uncertain. The V end lost 0 bases, the J end lost 7 bases, and 10 bases lay between the germline ends. The CDR3 has 13 residues. Germline V gene data show CDR1 as SGHRS and CDR2 as YFSETQ. CDR3 region: CASSLELPGTQYF. The CDR3 DNA is TGCGCCAGCAGCTTGGAGCTCCCGGGGACCCAGTACTTC.

This chain uses TRBV5-6 with TRBJ2-2; perhaps TRBD2 as D (6 bases). The CDR3 length is 15 residues. Germline V gene lookup returns CDR1 SGHDT and CDR2 YYEEEE. The V gene lost 7 bases and the J gene lost 6 bases, with 19 bases spanning the gap. The chain's CDR3 is CASARQLAVAGELFF. The CDR3 DNA sequence: TGTGCCAGCGCACGTCAACTAGCCGTCGCCGGGGAGCTGTTTTTT.

The V call is TRBV29-1, the J call TRBJ1-1; 9 nucleotides agree with TRBD1. CDR1 SQVTM and CDR2 ANQGSEA come from the germline V gene. This CDR3 is 17 amino acids long. J lost 10 bases, V lost 4 bases, and 22 bases had no gene match. CDR3 nucleotide sequence: TGCAGCGTTGCACTCCTTGGACAGGGGTTAGGGATGTTCGGAGCTTTCTTT. It specifies CSVALLGQGLGMFGAFF.

The chain couples TRBV29-1 to TRBJ1-3; no definite D call. Germline V gene lookup returns CDR1 SQVTM and CDR2 ANQGSEA. V lost 4 bases and J lost 4, with 11 bases in between. The CDR3 length is 13 residues. The DNA of the CDR3 is TGCAGCGTTGTACAGCCGACCGGAAACACCATATATTTT. This gives the protein CSVVQPTGNTIYF.